Presented here are 7 T cell receptor beta chains from one specimen sequenced in a study of blood T cell repertoires in COVID-19 (TCRdb year 2020). Library preparation used the immunoSEQ multiplex PCR assay. The table comes from immuneACCESS by way of TCRdb, which keeps in-frame sequences with V and J called. Part of the clones is missing from these tables; in studies checked, under half for an unresolved V gene and the rest for unknown reasons. The sample includes about 340,000 clones, with roughly 89% observed a single time. The top ten clones comprise 2.5% to 4% of the sample. The sample was peripheral blood. These receptors were taken from a woman in her late teens or twenties who had recovered from COVID-19.

The chain has TRBV9 and TRBJ2-3; D call uncertain. The germline V gene encodes CDR1 SGDLS and CDR2 YYNGEE. This CDR3 region has 12 residues. The V end lost 5 bases, the J end lost 2 bases, and 6 bases lay between the germline ends. CDR3: CASRQVTDTQYF. In nucleotides, the CDR3 is TGTGCCAGCAGGCAGGTCACAGATACGCAGTATTTT.

V and J are TRBV12-5 and TRBJ2-1; TRBD2 aligns across 10 bases. V shed 0 bases and J 9 bases; nucleotides not matched to a gene: 17. The germline CDR1 and CDR2 sequences are LGHNT and FRNRAP. The CDR3 is 19 amino acids. Here the CDR3 DNA reads TGTGCTAGTGGTTTGGTACAAACCTTGACTAGCGGGTGGGGCGGTGAGCAGTTCTTC. Amino acids: CASGLVQTLTSGWGGEQFF.

The gene calls are TRBV7-9 and TRBJ2-1, with 10 bases matching TRBD2. There are 17 residues in the CDR3. Germline assignment: CDR1 SEHNR and CDR2 FQNEAQ (reference sequence). V was clipped by 1 base and J by 8 bases; unmatched bases: 11. The CDR3 reads CASSLGTSGTPGDEQFF. For the CDR3, the DNA is TGTGCCAGCAGCTTAGGAACTAGCGGGACACCAGGCGATGAGCAGTTCTTC.

CDR3 nucleotides: TGCGCCAGCAGCTTACACCAGGGAGGAGACGCTGAAGCTTTCTTT. It encodes CASSLHQGGDAEAFF. V and J are TRBV5-1 and TRBJ1-1; weak D call: TRBD1 (5 bases). The CDR3 length is 15 residues. Germline CDR1 SGHRS, CDR2 YFSETQ. V lost 2 bases, J lost 6 bases, and 17 bases lay in between.

V gene TRBV6-5 combines with J gene TRBJ1-1; possibly TRBD1 for D (6 bases). CDR1 and CDR2 (germline): MNHEY, SVGAGI. The CDR3 runs 14 residues. Between the trimmed V and J ends, which lost 6 bases and 1 base, there was a span of 12 bases. CDR3 residues: CASSPGQKNTEAFF. The DNA for the CDR3 is TGTGCCAGCAGCCCCGGACAGAAGAACACTGAAGCTTTCTTT.

This clone was observed once. The V call is TRBV11-3, the J call TRBJ1-2; D remains unclear. The length of the CDR3 is 15 residues. Germline lookup yields CDR1 SGHNT and CDR2 YENEEA. Trimming took 5 bases from V and 4 from J, leaving 17 bases between them. The CDR3, as DNA: TGTGCCAGCAGCCCTCTAGGCAGACCCGCCTATGGCTACACCTTC. It yields the protein CASSPLGRPAYGYTF.

The rearrangement links TRBV2 to TRBJ2-1; D not resolved. The CDR3 is 10 amino acids. V lost 4 bases and J lost 8, with 3 bases in between. The V gene's germline CDR1 is SNHLY and CDR2 FYNNEI. The DNA for the CDR3 is TGTGCCAGCAGTGCCTATGAGCAGTTCTTC. Residues: CASSAYEQFF.